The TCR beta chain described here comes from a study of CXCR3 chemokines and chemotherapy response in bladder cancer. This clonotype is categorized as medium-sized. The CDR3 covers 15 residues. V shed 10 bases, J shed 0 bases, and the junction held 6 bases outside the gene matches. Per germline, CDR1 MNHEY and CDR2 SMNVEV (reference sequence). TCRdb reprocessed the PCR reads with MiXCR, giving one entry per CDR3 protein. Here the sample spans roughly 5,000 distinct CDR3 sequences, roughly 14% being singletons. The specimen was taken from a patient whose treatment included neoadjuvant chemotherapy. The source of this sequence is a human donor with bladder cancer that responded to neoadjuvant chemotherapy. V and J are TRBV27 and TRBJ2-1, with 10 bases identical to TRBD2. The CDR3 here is CATKREGPSYNEQFF. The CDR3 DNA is TGTGCCACTAAGCGGGAGGGTCCCTCCTACAATGAGCAGTTCTTC.